Below, one TCR beta chain is given with its context. The data stem from a study of blood T cell repertoires in COVID-19. For the study at large: Nucleic acid was either cDNA or gDNA, and it came from T cells, B-cell-depleted T cells, or PBMCs.

V lost 7 bases and J lost 12, with 22 bases in between. This CDR3 comprises 14 residues. CDR1 is SNHLY, CDR2 FYNNEI, per germline. Sequencing used immunoSEQ multiplex PCR; TCRdb keeps in-frame clones, though not all of them. The sample comprises more than 200,000 clones, around nine tenths of which are singletons, and under 2.5% rests with the top ten. This chain connects TRBV2 to TRBJ2-1, with D possibly being TRBD2 (5 bases). The sequenced sample was peripheral blood. The sequence was collected from a man aged 30-40 years with active or convalescent COVID-19. The CDR3: CASKVEDLSVGQFF. Here the CDR3 DNA reads TGTGCCAGCAAAGTGGAGGACCTCTCGGTCGGGCAGTTCTTC.